A single sample is the source of the 2 T cell receptor beta chains below, sequenced in a study of T cell responses to AZD1222 COVID-19 vaccine. Profiled with immunoSEQ multiplex PCR; TCRdb holds only in-frame clones, not every one. The sample gives 80,000 to 95,000 clones, around nine tenths of which show up once; about 3% is in the top ten. This specimen was peripheral blood, taken on day 0 of MenACWY control vaccination. The receptors were sampled from an adult in good health.

This chain uses TRBV19 with TRBJ2-3; 8 bases line up with TRBD2. Per the germline V gene, CDR1 is LNHDA and CDR2 is SQIVND (reference sequence). V was clipped by 3 bases and J by 0 bases; unmatched bases: 2. The CDR3 is 15 amino acids. The CDR3 nucleotides are TGTGCCAGTAGTATTAGCGGGACTAGCACAGATACGCAGTATTTT. This gives the protein CASSISGTSTDTQYF.

The rearrangement links TRBV19 to TRBJ1-5; D may be TRBD1 (6 bases). Trimming took 2 bases from V and 1 from J, leaving 15 bases between them. Looked up from germline, CDR1 is LNHDA and CDR2 is SQIVND (reference sequence). This CDR3 region has 17 residues. In nucleotides, the CDR3 is TGTGCCAGTAGTATAATTTGGGGACAAGGGAGCAATCAGCCCCAGCATTTT. Encoded protein: CASSIIWGQGSNQPQHF.